These 25 T cell receptor beta chains share one sample of origin, sequenced in a study of blood T cell repertoires in COVID-19. Profiled with immunoSEQ multiplex PCR; TCRdb holds only in-frame clones, not every one. Among over 150,000 clones listed, roughly 84% were seen once. Sequencing input: PBMCs or T cells enriched from blood (not recorded which). Receptor source: a woman aged 45 to 65 who had recovered from COVID-19.

This chain joins TRBV15 and TRBJ2-2; 11 nucleotides match TRBD2. Germline-derived CDR1 and CDR2 are LNHNV and YYDKDF (reference sequence). This CDR3 has 16 residues. V trimming: 5 bases; J trimming: 6 bases; junction bases outside the gene matches: 8. The CDR3 sequence is CATSARTSGRAGELFF. The CDR3 nucleotides are TGTGCCACCAGCGCTCGGACTAGCGGGCGCGCCGGGGAGCTGTTTTTT.

The chain has TRBV28 and TRBJ2-7, with TRBD1 identical over 9 bases. The germline gives CDR1 MDHEN, CDR2 SYDVKM. J gave up 5 bases and V 3 bases, and 8 bases lay outside the gene matches. The CDR3 is 15 amino acids. In DNA, the CDR3 is TGTGCCAGCAGTTTCCGGGACAGGGAGGGAAACGAGCAGTACTTC. Its protein is CASSFRDREGNEQYF.

The chain carries TRBV21-1 and TRBJ2-5; TRBD2, the table's D call, was not compared with the DNA. TRBV21-1 is flagged as a pseudogene. This CDR3 region has 17 residues. CDR3 sequence (DNA): TGTGCCAGCAGCAAAGAAGGGGCTAGCGGGCCAGGGTCGGCCCAGTACTTC. Its translation is CASSKEGASGPGSAQYF.

The CDR3 is CASSSAGYTDTQYF. The CDR3 DNA reads as TGTGCCAGCAGTTCAGCGGGATACACAGATACGCAGTATTTT. V is TRBV27 and J is TRBJ2-3; 7 positions match TRBD2. Germline CDR1 reads MNHEY; CDR2 reads SMNVEV (reference sequence). The CDR3 contains 14 residues. V was clipped by 4 bases and J by 2 bases; unmatched bases: 3.

The chain recombines TRBV19 with TRBJ2-2; the D is unclear. The CDR3 length is 15 residues. V was cut by 2 bases and J by 2 bases, with 9 bases left in between. Looked up from germline, CDR1 is LNHDA and CDR2 is SQIVND (reference sequence). The CDR3 bases are TGTGCCAGTAGTATACTAGATATCAACACCGGGGAGCTGTTTTTT. This gives the protein CASSILDINTGELFF.

This chain uses TRBV4-2 with TRBJ2-1, with D possibly being TRBD2 (6 bases). CDR1 LGHNA and CDR2 YNFKEQ come from the germline V gene. V lost 1 base, J lost 3 bases, and 16 bases lay in between. CDR3 length: 17 amino acids. CDR3 in DNA: TGTGCCAGCAGCCAAGCGGTCGGAACTAGCAGCTACAATGAGCAGTTCTTC. Translating gives CASSQAVGTSSYNEQFF.

The chain joins TRBV5-1 to TRBJ1-1, with a tentative D call TRBD1 (6 bases). This CDR3 comprises 15 residues. Germline V gene data show CDR1 as SGHRS and CDR2 as YFSETQ. V was clipped by 0 bases and J by 1 base, with 10 bases between them. The CDR3 nucleotides are TGCGCCAGCAGCTTGGAGGACAGACCGAACACTGAAGCTTTCTTT. This translates into CASSLEDRPNTEAFF.

The rearrangement links TRBV6-5 to TRBJ2-5, with D perhaps TRBD1 (6 bases). In germline, CDR1 is MNHEY, CDR2 SVGAGI. The CDR3 has 15 residues. V gave up 8 bases and J gave up 5 bases, with 21 bases separating them. CDR3 residues: CASSPAGAPGETQYF. CDR3 DNA: TGTGCCAGCTCTCCGGCAGGGGCGCCTGGGGAGACCCAGTACTTC.

For the CDR3, the DNA is TGCGCCAGCAGCCAAGATATCGGGACTAGCGGGAGAGGAACCGGGGAGCTGTTTTTT. Protein: CASSQDIGTSGRGTGELFF. This chain joins TRBV4-3 and TRBJ2-2, with 14 bases fitting TRBD2. CDR1 and CDR2 (germline): LGHNA, YSLEER. The CDR3 loop spans 19 amino acids. Trimming took 0 bases from V and 5 from J; bases not matched to a gene: 8.

This chain links TRBV7-3 with TRBJ2-1; 11 bases match TRBD2. Per germline, CDR1 SGHTA and CDR2 FQGTGA. The V gene end was trimmed by 2 bases and the J gene end by 9 bases; junction bases not matched to a gene: 3. CDR3 length: 14 amino acids. In nucleotides, the CDR3 is TGTGCCAGCAGCTTACTAGCGGGAGGAACTGAGCAGTTCTTC. It translates to CASSLLAGGTEQFF.

The chain couples TRBV11-2 to TRBJ2-5, with 8 bases matching TRBD1. Germline assignment: CDR1 SGHAT and CDR2 FQNNGV. CDR3 length: 16 amino acids. V shed 0 bases, J shed 2 bases, and the junction held 5 bases outside the gene matches. CDR3 coding DNA: TGTGCCAGCAGCTTAGATTGGACAGGGAAGCAAGAGACCCAGTACTTC. Its protein product is CASSLDWTGKQETQYF. Based on the CDR3 plus reference TRBV11-2 and TRBJ2-5, the full variable domain is EAGVAQSPRYKIIEKRQSVAFWCNPISGHATLYWYQQILGQGPKLLIQFQNNGVVDDSQLPKDRFSAERLKGVDSTLKIQPAKLEDSAVYLCASSLDWTGKQETQYFGPGTRLLVL.

The chain employs TRBV5-4 and TRBJ1-2, with a weak D call TRBD1 (5 bases). With 2 bases removed from V and 8 bases from J, the gap between germline ends came to 16 bases. The CDR3 spans 14 residues. Germline assignment: CDR1 SGHNT and CDR2 YYREEE (reference sequence). This CDR3 is CASSLVDSLGGYTF. Written as DNA, the CDR3 is TGTGCCAGCAGCTTAGTCGACAGTTTGGGGGGCTACACCTTC.

This chain uses TRBV18 with TRBJ1-4; TRBD1 aligns across 9 bases. The CDR3 extends over 15 amino acids. Germline values: CDR1 KGHSH, CDR2 LQKENI. V shed 5 bases and J 6 bases; nucleotides not matched to a gene: 7. The chain's CDR3 is CASSVGTGTDEKLFF. CDR3 coding DNA: TGTGCCAGCTCAGTCGGGACAGGGACTGATGAAAAACTGTTTTTT.

The chain is built from TRBV24-1 and TRBJ1-5; 10 bases line up with TRBD1. Germline CDR1 KGHDR, CDR2 SFDVKD. CDR3 size: 14 residues. After removal of 7 bases from V and 3 bases from J, the junction contained 2 bases not matched to a gene. CDR3: CATSGTGANQPQHF. The CDR3 DNA is TGTGCCACCAGCGGGACAGGGGCCAATCAGCCCCAGCATTTT.

The J gene is TRBJ1-1, the V gene TRBV19, with 7 bases identical to TRBD1. CDR3 length equals 15 residues. Per germline, CDR1 LNHDA and CDR2 SQIVND (reference sequence). With 3 bases clipped from V and 0 bases from J, the junction kept 4 bases outside the gene matches. The CDR3: CASSISGQMNTEAFF. In DNA, the CDR3 is TGTGCCAGTAGTATTTCGGGACAGATGAACACTGAAGCTTTCTTT.

This clone was observed once. V is TRBV6-1 and J is TRBJ2-1; possible D gene TRBD1, 5 bases. The length of the CDR3 is 15 residues. V was trimmed by 1 base and J by 3 bases, leaving 10 bases between them. Germline-derived CDR1 and CDR2 are MNHNS and SASEGT. The CDR3 nucleotides read TGTGCCAGCAGTGAAGGGTGGGGCAACTACAATGAGCAGTTCTTC. Its translation is CASSEGWGNYNEQFF.

This clone was seen more than once but under ten times. V and J are TRBV28 and TRBJ2-7; a possible D gene is TRBD1 (6 bases). CDR1 is MDHEN, CDR2 SYDVKM, per germline. The CDR3 runs to 16 residues. The V gene lost 5 bases and the J gene lost 2 bases, with 19 bases spanning the gap. As DNA, the CDR3 is TGTGCCAGCAGTCTTGCTGGGGGCCCCTCCCCCTACGAGCAGTACTTC. Residues: CASSLAGGPSPYEQYF.

The V gene is TRBV12-5, the J gene TRBJ2-5, with 10 bases matching TRBD2. This CDR3 is 16 amino acids long. V was clipped by 0 bases and J by 5 bases; unmatched bases: 6. CDR1 and CDR2 (germline): LGHNT, FRNRAP. CDR3 sequence reads: CASGLVLAGNSETQYF. The CDR3, as DNA: TGTGCTAGTGGTTTGGTACTAGCGGGAAATTCGGAGACCCAGTACTTC.

This clone was recorded only once. The J gene is TRBJ1-1, the V gene TRBV7-2, with D possibly TRBD1 on 5 matching bases. V lost 4 bases to trimming and J lost 0 bases, with 9 bases between them. Germline lookup yields CDR1 SGHTA and CDR2 FQGNSA. The CDR3 runs to 14 residues. As DNA, the CDR3 is TGTGCCAGCAGCTCCGACAGCATGAACACTGAAGCTTTCTTT. Its translation is CASSSDSMNTEAFF.

The rearrangement joins TRBV4-2 to TRBJ2-5, with TRBD1 matching 7 bases. This CDR3 comprises 15 residues. In germline, CDR1 is LGHNA, CDR2 YNFKEQ. With 0 bases clipped from V and 5 bases from J, the junction kept 6 bases outside the gene matches. The CDR3 DNA is TGTGCCAGCAGCCAAGAGACAGGGATCGGGGAGACCCAGTACTTC. Translation: CASSQETGIGETQYF.

This chain uses TRBV21-1 with TRBJ2-3; TRBD2 is taken as the D call from the table, unchecked against the DNA. TRBV21-1 is a listed pseudogene. This CDR3 comprises 15 residues. CDR3 nucleotides: TGTGCCAGCAGCAGAGGGACTAGCAGAACAGATACGCAGTATTTT. Amino acid sequence: CASSRGTSRTDTQYF.

J is TRBJ2-5 and V is TRBV4-3; the D gene is possibly TRBD2 (5 bases). CDR1 and CDR2 (germline): LGHNA, YSLEER. The CDR3 is 14 amino acids. V was clipped by 1 base and J by 4 bases, with 10 bases between them. This CDR3 is CASSQAAGGETQYF. The CDR3 DNA reads as TGCGCCAGCAGCCAAGCCGCAGGAGGAGAGACCCAGTACTTC.

On this clone: Compared with germline, one end of the junction differs, possibly owing to a read error. CDR3 sequence: CASSPGLAGSYNEQFF. CDR3 in DNA: TGTGCTAGCAGCCCGGGACTAGCGGGATCCTACAATGAGCAGTTCTTC. The V call is TRBV7-7, the J call TRBJ2-1; 13 bases line up with TRBD2. Germline V gene data show CDR1 as SSHAT and CDR2 as FNYEAQ (reference sequence). CDR3 length: 16 residues.

The chain has TRBV7-2 and TRBJ2-7, with 8 bases aligning to TRBD1. Germline CDR1 is SGHTA and CDR2 is FQGNSA. The CDR3 has 15 residues. V was clipped by 1 base and J by 3 bases; unmatched bases: 5. The CDR3 loop is CASSLEGTGGYEQYF. Written as DNA, the CDR3 is TGTGCCAGCAGCTTAGAAGGGACAGGAGGCTACGAGCAGTACTTC. Using reference TRBV7-2 and TRBJ2-7 for the parts outside the CDR3, the full variable domain is GAGVSQSPSNKVTEKGKDVELRCDPISGHTALYWYRQSLGQGLEFLIYFQGNSAPDKSGLPSDRFSAERTGGSVSTLTIQRTQQEDSAVYLCASSLEGTGGYEQYFGPGTRLTVT.

The chain employs TRBV14 and TRBJ2-5; the match to TRBD2 covers 8 bases. V gave up 0 bases and J gave up 2 bases; unmatched junction bases: 5. The CDR3 loop spans 16 amino acids. Looked up from germline, CDR1 is SGHDN and CDR2 is FVKESK. CDR3 nucleotides: TGTGCCAGCAGCCAAGAACGTAGCGGGAAGCAAGAGACCCAGTACTTC. Its protein product is CASSQERSGKQETQYF. The whole variable domain, filled in from reference TRBV14 and TRBJ2-5, reads EAGVTQFPSHSVIEKGQTVTLRCDPISGHDNLYWYRRVMGKEIKFLLHFVKESKQDESGMPNNRFLAERTGGTYSTLKVQPAELEDSGVYFCASSQERSGKQETQYFGPGTRLLVL.